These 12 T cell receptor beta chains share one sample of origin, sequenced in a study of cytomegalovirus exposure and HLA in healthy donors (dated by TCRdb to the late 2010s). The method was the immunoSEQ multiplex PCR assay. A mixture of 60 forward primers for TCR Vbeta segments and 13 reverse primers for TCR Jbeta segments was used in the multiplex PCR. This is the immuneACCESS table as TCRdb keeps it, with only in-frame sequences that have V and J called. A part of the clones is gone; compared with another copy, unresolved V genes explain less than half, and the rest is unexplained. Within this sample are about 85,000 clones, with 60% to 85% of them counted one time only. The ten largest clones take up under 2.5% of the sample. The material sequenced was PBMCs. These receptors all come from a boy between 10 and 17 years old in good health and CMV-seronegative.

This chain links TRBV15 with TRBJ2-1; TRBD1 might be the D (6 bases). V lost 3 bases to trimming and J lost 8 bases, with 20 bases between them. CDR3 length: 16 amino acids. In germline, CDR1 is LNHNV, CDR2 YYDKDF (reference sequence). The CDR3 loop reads CATSRDGAGTRDEQFF. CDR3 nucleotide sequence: TGTGCCACCAGCAGGGATGGGGCAGGGACAAGGGATGAGCAGTTCTTC. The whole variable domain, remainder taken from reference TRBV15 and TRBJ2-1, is DAMVIQNPRYQVTQFGKPVTLSCSQTLNHNVMYWYQQKSSQAPKLLFHYYDKDFNNEADTPDNFQSRRPNTSFCFLDIRSPGLGDTAMYLCATSRDGAGTRDEQFFGPGTRLTVL.

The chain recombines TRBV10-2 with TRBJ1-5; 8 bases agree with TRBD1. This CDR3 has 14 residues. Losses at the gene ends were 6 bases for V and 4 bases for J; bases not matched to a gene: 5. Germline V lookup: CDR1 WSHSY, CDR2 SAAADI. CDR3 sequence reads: CASSQTGVNQPQHF. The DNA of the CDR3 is TGCGCCAGCAGCCAGACAGGGGTAAATCAGCCCCAGCATTTT.

CDR3 DNA sequence: TGTGCCAGCAGTTTGAGCCCGACAGGTCGTAATGAAAAACTGTTTTTT. Protein: CASSLSPTGRNEKLFF. The chain uses TRBV28 and TRBJ1-4, with D possibly being TRBD1 (6 bases). In germline, CDR1 is MDHEN, CDR2 SYDVKM. The V end lost 3 bases, the J end lost 4 bases, and 15 bases lay between the germline ends. The CDR3 is 16 amino acids. The full variable domain, in which reference TRBV28 and TRBJ1-4 provide the parts outside the CDR3, is DVKVTQSSRYLVKRTGEKVFLECVQDMDHENMFWYRQDPGLGLRLIYFSYDVKMKEKGDIPEGYSVSREKKERFSLILESASTNQTSMYLCASSLSPTGRNEKLFFGSGTQLSVL.

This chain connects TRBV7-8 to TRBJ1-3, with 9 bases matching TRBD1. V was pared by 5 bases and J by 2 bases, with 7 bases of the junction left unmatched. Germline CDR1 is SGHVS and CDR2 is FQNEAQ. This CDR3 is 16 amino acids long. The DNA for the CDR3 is TGTGCCAGCAGCGATCGGGACAGGGCGACTGGAAACACCATATATTTT. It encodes CASSDRDRATGNTIYF.

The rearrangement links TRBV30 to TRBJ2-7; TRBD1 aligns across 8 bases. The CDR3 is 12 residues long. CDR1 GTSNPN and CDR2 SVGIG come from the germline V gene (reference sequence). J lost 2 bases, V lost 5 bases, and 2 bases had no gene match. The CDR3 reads CAWGQGTYEQYF. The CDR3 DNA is TGTGCCTGGGGACAGGGTACCTACGAGCAGTACTTC.

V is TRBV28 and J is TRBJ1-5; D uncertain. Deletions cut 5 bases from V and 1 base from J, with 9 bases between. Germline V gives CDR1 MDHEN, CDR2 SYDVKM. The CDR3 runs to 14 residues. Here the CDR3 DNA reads TGTGCCAGCAGTCCGGGAGGAAGCAATCAGCCCCAGCATTTT. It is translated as CASSPGGSNQPQHF.

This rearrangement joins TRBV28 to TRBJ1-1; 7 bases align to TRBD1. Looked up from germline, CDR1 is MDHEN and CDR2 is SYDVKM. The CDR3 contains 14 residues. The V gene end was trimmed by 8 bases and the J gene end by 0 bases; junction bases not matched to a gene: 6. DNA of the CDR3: TGTGCCAGCTTCGGAGGGACAGTGAACACTGAAGCTTTCTTT. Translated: CASFGGTVNTEAFF.

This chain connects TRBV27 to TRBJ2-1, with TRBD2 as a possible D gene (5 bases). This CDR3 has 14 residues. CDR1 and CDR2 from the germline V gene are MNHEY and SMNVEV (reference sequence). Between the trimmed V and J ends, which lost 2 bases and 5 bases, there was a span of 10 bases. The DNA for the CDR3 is TGTGCCAGCAGTTTAGGTCCTAGCCACAATGAGCAGTTCTTC. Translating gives CASSLGPSHNEQFF.

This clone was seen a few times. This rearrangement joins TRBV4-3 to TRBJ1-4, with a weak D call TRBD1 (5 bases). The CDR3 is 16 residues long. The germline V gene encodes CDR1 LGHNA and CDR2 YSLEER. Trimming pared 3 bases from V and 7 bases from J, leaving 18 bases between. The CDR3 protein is CASSQGTVQQSEKLFF. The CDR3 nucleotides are TGCGCCAGCAGCCAGGGGACTGTTCAGCAGAGTGAAAAACTGTTTTTT.

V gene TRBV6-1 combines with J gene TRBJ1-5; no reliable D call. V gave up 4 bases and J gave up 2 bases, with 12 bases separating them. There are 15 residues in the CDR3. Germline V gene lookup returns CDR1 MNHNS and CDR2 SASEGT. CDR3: CASSGGFGGNQPQHF. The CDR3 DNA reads TGTGCCAGCAGTGGGGGTTTCGGGGGCAATCAGCCCCAGCATTTT.

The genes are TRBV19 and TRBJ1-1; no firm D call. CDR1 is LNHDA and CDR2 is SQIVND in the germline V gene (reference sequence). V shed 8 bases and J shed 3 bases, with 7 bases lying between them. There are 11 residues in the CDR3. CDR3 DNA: TGTGCCAGTTATAGATACACTGAAGCTTTCTTT. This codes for CASYRYTEAFF. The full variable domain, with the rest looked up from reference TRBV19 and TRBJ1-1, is DGGITQSPKYLFRKEGQNVTLSCEQNLNHDAMYWYRQDPGQGLRLIYYSQIVNDFQKGDIAEGYSVSREKKESFPLTVTSAQKNPTAFYLCASYRYTEAFFGQGTRLTVV.

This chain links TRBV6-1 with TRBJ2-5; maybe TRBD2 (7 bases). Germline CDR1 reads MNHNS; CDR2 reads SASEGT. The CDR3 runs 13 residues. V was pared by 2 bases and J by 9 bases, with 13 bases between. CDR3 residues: CASSELGGQAQYF. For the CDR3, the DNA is TGTGCCAGCAGTGAATTGGGGGGGCAAGCCCAGTACTTC.